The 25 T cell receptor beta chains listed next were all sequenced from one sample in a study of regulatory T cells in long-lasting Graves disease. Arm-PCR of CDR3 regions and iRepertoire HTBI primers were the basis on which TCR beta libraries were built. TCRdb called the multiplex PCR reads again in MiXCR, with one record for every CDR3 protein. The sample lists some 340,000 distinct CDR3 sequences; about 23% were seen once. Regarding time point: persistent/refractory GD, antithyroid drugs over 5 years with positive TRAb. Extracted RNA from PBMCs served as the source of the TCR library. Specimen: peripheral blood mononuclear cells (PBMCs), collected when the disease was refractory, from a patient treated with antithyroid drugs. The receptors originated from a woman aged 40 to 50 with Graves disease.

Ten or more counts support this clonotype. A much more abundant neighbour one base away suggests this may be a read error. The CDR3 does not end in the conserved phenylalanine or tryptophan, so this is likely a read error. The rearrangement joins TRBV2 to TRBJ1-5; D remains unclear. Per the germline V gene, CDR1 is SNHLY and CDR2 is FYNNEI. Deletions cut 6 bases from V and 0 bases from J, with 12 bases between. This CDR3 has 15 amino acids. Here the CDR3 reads CASSAGRVSNQPQHS. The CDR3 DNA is TGTGCCAGCAGCGCCGGACGGGTTAGCAATCAGCCCCAGCATTCT.

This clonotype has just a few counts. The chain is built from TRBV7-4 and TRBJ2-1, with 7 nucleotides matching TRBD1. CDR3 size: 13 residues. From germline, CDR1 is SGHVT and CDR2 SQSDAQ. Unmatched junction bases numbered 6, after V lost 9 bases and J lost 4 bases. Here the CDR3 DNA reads TGTGCCAGAGACAGGGTTACATACAATGAGCAGTTCTTC. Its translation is CARDRVTYNEQFF.

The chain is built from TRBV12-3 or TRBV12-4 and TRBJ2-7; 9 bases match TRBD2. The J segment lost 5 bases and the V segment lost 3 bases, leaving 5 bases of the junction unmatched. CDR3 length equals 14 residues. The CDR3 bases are TGTGCCAGCAGTTTTTCTAGCGGGAACGACGAGCAGTACTTC. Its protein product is CASSFSSGNDEQYF.

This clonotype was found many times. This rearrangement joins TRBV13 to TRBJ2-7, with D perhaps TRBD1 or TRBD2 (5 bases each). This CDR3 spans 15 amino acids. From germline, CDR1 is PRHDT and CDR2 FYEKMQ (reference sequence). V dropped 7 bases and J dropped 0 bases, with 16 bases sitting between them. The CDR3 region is CASNIAGAHSYEQYF. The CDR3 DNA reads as TGTGCCAGCAATATAGCCGGGGCTCACTCCTACGAGCAGTACTTC.

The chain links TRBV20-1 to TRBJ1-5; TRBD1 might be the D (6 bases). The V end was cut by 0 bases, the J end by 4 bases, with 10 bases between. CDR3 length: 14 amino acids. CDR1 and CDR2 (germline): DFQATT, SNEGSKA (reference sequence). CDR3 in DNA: TGCAGTGCTAGAGAGGGGGCAGTAAATCAGCCCCAGCATTTT. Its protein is CSAREGAVNQPQHF.

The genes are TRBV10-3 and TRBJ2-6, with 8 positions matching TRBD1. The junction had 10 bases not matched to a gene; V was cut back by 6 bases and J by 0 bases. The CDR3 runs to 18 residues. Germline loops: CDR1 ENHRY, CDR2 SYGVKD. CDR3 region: CAISQTGTGFSGANVLTF. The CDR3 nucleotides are TGTGCCATCAGCCAAACCGGGACAGGCTTCTCTGGGGCCAACGTCCTGACTTTC.

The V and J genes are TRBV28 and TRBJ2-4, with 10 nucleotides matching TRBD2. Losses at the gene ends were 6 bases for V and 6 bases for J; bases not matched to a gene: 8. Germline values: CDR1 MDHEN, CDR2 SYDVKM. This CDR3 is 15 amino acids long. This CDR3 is CASRMGRTSGNIQYF. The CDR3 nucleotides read TGTGCCAGCAGAATGGGCCGGACTAGCGGAAACATTCAGTACTTC.

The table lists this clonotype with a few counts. The DNA for the CDR3 is TGTGCCAGTAGCGAGGCGGGACAGGGCTACGAGCAGTACTTC. Its translation is CASSEAGQGYEQYF. The chain recombines TRBV19 with TRBJ2-7; TRBD1 matches 9 bases. Per germline, CDR1 LNHDA and CDR2 SQIVND (reference sequence). The CDR3 totals 14 residues. Germline trimming cut 6 bases from V and 3 bases from J; bases unmatched to any gene: 6.

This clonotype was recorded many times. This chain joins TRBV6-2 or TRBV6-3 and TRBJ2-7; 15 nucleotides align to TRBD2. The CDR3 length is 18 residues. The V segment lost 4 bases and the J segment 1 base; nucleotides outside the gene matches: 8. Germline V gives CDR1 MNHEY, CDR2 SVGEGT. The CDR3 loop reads CASSWTSGRAKKSYEQYF. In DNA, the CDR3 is TGTGCCAGCAGTTGGACTAGCGGGAGGGCCAAGAAATCCTACGAGCAGTACTTC.

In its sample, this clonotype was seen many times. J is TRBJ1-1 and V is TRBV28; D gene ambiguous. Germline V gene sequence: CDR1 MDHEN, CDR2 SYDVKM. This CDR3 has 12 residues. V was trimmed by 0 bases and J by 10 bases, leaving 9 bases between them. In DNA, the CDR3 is TGTGCCAGCAGTTTATGGCCTGGGCGAGCTTTCTTT. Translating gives CASSLWPGRAFF.

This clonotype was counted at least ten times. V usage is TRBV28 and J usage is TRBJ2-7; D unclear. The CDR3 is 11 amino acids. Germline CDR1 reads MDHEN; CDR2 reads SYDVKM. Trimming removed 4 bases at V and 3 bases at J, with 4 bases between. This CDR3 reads CASSYNYEQYF. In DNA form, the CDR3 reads TGTGCCAGCAGTTACAACTACGAGCAGTACTTC.

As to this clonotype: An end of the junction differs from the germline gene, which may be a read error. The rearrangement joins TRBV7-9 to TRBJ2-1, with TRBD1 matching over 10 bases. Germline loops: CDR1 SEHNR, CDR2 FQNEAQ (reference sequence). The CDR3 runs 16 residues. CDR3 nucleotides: TGTGCCAACAGCTCCACCGGGACAGGGGTTTTCAATGAGCAGTTCTTC. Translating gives CANSSTGTGVFNEQFF. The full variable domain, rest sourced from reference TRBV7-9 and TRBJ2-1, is DTGVSQNPRHKITKRGQNVTFRCDPISEHNRLYWYRQTLGQGPEFLTYFQNEAQLEKSRLLSDRFSAERPKGSFSTLEIQRTEQGDSAMYLCANSSTGTGVFNEQFFGPGTRLTVL.

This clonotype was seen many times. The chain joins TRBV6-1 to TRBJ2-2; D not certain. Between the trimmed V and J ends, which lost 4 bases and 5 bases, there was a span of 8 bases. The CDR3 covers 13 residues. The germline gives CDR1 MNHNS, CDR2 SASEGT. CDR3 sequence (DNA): TGTGCCAGCAGTGGTGTTAGGACCGGGGAGCTGTTTTTT. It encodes CASSGVRTGELFF.

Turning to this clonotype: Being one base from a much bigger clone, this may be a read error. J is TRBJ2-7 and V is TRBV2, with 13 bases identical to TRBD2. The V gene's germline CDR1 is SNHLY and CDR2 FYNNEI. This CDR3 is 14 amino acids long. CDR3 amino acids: CTSSFGTSGTEQYF. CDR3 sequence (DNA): TGTACCAGCAGCTTCGGGACTAGCGGGACCGAGCAGTACTTC.

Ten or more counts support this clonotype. In DNA form, the CDR3 reads TGTGCCAGCAGCCGGGACAACATAGAGACCCAGTACTTC. Protein sequence: CASSRDNIETQYF. The chain joins TRBV7-2 to TRBJ2-5; D possibly corresponds to TRBD1 (6 bases). Deletions cut 5 bases from V and 4 bases from J, with 11 bases between. The CDR3 extends over 13 amino acids. CDR1 is SGHTA and CDR2 is FQGNSA in the germline V gene.

CDR3 sequence reads: CASSFIPGAGNQPQHF. The CDR3 nucleotides read TGTGCCAGCAGCTTTATCCCAGGGGCAGGCAATCAGCCCCAGCATTTT. This rearrangement joins TRBV5-5 to TRBJ1-5; D is perhaps TRBD1 (6 bases). From germline, CDR1 is SGHKS and CDR2 YYEKEE (reference sequence). This CDR3 spans 16 amino acids. V was clipped by 2 bases and J by 2 bases, with 14 bases between them.

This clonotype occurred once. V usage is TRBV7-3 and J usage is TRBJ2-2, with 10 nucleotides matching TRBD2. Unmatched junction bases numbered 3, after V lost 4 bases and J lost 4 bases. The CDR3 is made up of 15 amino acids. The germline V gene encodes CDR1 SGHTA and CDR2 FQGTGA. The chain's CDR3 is CASSSGTSVTGELFF. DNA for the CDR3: TGTGCCAGCAGCTCCGGGACTAGCGTCACCGGGGAGCTGTTTTTT.

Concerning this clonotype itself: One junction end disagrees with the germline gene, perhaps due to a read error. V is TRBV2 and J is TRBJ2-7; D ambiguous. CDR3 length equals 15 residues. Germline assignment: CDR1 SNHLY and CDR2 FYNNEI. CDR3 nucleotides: TGCGCCAGCAGCCTGAAGGAACCGGGCGCCTACGAGCAGTACTTC. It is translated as CASSLKEPGAYEQYF.

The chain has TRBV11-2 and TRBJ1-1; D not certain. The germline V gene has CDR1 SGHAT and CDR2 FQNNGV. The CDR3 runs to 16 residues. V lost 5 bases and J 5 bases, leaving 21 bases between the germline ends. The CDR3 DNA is TGTGCCAGCAGCCTCTTTTTAGGTTTGAGTGTAACTGAAGCTTTCTTT. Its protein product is CASSLFLGLSVTEAFF. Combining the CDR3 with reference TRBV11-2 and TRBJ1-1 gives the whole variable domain EAGVAQSPRYKIIEKRQSVAFWCNPISGHATLYWYQQILGQGPKLLIQFQNNGVVDDSQLPKDRFSAERLKGVDSTLKIQPAKLEDSAVYLCASSLFLGLSVTEAFFGQGTRLTVV.

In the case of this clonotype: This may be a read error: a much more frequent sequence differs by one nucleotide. The CDR3 reads CATRTSGSETQYF. The CDR3 nucleotides are TGTGCCACCAGGACTAGCGGGAGTGAGACCCAGTACTTC. The chain has TRBV19 and TRBJ2-5; 13 bases align to TRBD2. Germline-derived CDR1 and CDR2 are LNHDA and SQIVND (reference sequence). The CDR3 is made up of 13 amino acids. V lost 10 bases to trimming and J lost 5 bases; unmatched junction nucleotides: 4.

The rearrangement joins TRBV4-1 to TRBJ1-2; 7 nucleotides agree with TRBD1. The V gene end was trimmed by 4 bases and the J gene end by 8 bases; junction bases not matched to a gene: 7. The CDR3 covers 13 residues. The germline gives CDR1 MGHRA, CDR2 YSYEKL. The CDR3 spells CASSRTGGGGYTF. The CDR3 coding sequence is TGCGCCAGCAGCCGGACAGGCGGTGGAGGCTACACCTTC.

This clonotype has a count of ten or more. CDR3 sequence: CASSPETGHSGELFF. The CDR3 DNA is TGTGCCAGTAGTCCGGAGACAGGACATAGCGGGGAGCTGTTTTTT. The rearrangement links TRBV19 to TRBJ2-2, with D perhaps TRBD1 (6 bases). Looked up from germline, CDR1 is LNHDA and CDR2 is SQIVND (reference sequence). The CDR3 contains 15 residues. With 5 bases removed from V and 7 bases from J, the gap between germline ends came to 17 bases.

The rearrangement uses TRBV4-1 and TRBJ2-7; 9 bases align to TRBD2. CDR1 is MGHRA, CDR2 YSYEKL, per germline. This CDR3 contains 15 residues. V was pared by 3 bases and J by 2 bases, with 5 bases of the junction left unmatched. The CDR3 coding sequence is TGCGCCAGCAGCCAGGGACTAGCTCGACCCTACGAGCAGTACTTC. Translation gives CASSQGLARPYEQYF.

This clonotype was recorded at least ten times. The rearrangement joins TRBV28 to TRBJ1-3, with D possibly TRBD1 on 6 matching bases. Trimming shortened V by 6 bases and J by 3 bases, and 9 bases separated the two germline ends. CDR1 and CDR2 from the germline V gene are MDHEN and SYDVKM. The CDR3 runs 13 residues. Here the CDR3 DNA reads TGTGCCAGCAGGATACAGGGTGGAAACACCATATATTTT. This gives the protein CASRIQGGNTIYF.

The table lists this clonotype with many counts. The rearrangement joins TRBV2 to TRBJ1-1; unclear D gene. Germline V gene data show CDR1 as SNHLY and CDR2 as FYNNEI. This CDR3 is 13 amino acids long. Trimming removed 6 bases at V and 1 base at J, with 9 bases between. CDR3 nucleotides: TGTGCCAGCAGCTTAGGTAGGAACACTGAAGCTTTCTTT. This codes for CASSLGRNTEAFF.